This TCR beta chain was captured by sequencing in a study of shared clonotypes between healthy human individuals. The V gene lost 1 base and the J gene lost 8 bases, with 18 bases spanning the gap. CDR3 size: 16 residues. Germline V CDR1 and CDR2: SGHVS, FQNEAQ. Authors' data handling: Junction-only immunoSEQ data arrived without quality scores, meaning filtering differed. Clones were read by immunoSEQ multiplex PCR, and TCRdb kept only the in-frame ones, dropping some. V, J and clone size derive from that table, while D and trimming were established from the DNA sequence. The data hold about 590,000 clones, with 95% to 96% observed a single time. CD45RO-negative cells were positively selected for CCR7, leaving out terminally differentiated effector memory CD45RA+ cells. Nashville, Tennessee was home to all donors, who were Caucasian adults. Study-wide results and limits: Sequencing depth was a factor that was expected to affect clonotype sharing among donors. Blood was the sole source, and tissue repertoires probably differ.

This clone was picked up one time. The antigen is not known. Material: naive CD8+ T cells sorted from blood. This chain connects TRBV7-8 to TRBJ2-1, with a tentative D call TRBD1 (6 bases). The clonotype comes from a woman in her twenties or thirties in good health. CDR3 nucleotides: TGTGCCAGCAGCTTAGGTACAGGGAGAAGTAACCATGAGCAGTTCTTC. Protein sequence: CASSLGTGRSNHEQFF.